This entry describes one TCR beta chain. This sample is part of a study of T-cell memory formation after mild COVID-19. Amplification by 5'RACE using constant-segment primers produced TCR alpha and TCR beta cDNA libraries that carried sample barcodes and UMIs. TCRdb itself ran the 5' RACE reads through MiXCR, one entry per CDR3 protein. The table shows about 84,000 distinct CDR3 sequences, with approximately 13% occurring only once. The CDR3 has 11 amino acids. V gave up 4 bases and J gave up 8 bases, with 8 bases separating them. Germline assignment: CDR1 SEHNR and CDR2 FQNEAQ (reference sequence). This TCR was recovered from an adult woman who had mild COVID-19 (a few samples of this study predate the infection). Cell type and time point are not known. The J gene is TRBJ1-2, the V gene TRBV7-9; no clear D. Sequenced input: PBMCs or a T cell subset sorted from them (not recorded which). The CDR3 protein is CASSSLKGYTF. CDR3 coding DNA: TGTGCCAGCAGCTCCTTAAAGGGCTACACCTTC.